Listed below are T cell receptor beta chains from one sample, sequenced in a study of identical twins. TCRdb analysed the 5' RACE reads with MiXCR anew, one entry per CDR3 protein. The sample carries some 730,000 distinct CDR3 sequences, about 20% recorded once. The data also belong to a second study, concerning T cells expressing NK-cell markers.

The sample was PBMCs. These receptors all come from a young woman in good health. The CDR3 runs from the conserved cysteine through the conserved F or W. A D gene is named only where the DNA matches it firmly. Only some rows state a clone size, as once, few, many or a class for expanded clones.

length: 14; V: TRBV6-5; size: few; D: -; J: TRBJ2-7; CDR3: CASSYSVPRYEQYF; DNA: TGTGCCAGCAGTTACTCTGTCCCAAGATACGAGCAGTACTTC
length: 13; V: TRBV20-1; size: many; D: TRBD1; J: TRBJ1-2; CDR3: CSANPDRGPGYTF; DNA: TGCAGTGCTAACCCCGACAGGGGGCCAGGCTACACCTTC
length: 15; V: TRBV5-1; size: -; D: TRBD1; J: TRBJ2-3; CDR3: CASSFETGWANTQYF; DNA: TGCGCCAGCAGCTTCGAGACAGGGTGGGCCAATACGCAGTATTTT
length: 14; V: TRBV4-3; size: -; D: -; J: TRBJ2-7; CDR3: CASSQDHGRYEQYF; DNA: TGCGCCAGCAGCCAAGATCACGGGAGATACGAGCAGTACTTC
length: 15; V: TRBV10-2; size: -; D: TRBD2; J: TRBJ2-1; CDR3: CASGRPSGRANEQFF; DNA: TGCGCCAGCGGACGCCCTAGCGGGAGGGCCAATGAGCAGTTCTTC
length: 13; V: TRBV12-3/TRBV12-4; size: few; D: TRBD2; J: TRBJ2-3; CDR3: CASSLLSSGGKYF; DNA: TGTGCCAGCAGTTTACTTTCTAGCGGGGGGAAGTATTTT
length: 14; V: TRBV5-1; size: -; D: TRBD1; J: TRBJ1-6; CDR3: CASSFNRGQSPLHF; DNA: TGCGCCAGCAGCTTCAACAGGGGGCAGTCACCCCTCCACTTT
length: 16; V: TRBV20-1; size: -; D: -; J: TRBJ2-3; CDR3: CSARRGSGARTDTQYF; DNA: TGCAGTGCTAGACGAGGGTCAGGGGCACGCACAGATACGCAGTATTTT
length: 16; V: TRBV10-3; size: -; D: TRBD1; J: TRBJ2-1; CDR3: CAISASTGEMGNEQFF; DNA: TGTGCCATCAGTGCTTCGACAGGGGAAATGGGCAATGAGCAGTTCTTC
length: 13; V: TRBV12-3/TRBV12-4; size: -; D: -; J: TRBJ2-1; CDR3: CASSYPDRETQFF; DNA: TGTGCCAGCAGTTACCCGGACCGGGAGACGCAGTTCTTC
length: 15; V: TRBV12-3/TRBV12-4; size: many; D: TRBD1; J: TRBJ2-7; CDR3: CASRRARTGEDEQYF; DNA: TGTGCCAGCCGTCGCGCCCGGACAGGGGAAGACGAGCAGTACTTC
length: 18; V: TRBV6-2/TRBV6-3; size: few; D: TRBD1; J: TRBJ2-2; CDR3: CASSYDDKTGMIAGELFF; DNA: TGTGCCAGCAGTTACGACGATAAGACAGGGATGATCGCCGGGGAGCTGTTTTTT
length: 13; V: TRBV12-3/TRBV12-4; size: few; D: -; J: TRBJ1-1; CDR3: CASLLTSNTEAFF; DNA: TGTGCCAGCCTTCTTACCTCGAACACTGAAGCTTTCTTT
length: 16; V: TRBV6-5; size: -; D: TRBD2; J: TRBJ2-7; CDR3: CASSYSSARGVYEQYF; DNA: TGTGCCAGCAGTTACTCGTCTGCACGGGGGGTCTACGAGCAGTACTTC
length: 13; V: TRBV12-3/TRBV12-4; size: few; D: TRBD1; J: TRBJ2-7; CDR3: CASSFDRVHEQYF; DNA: TGTGCCAGCAGTTTCGACAGGGTCCACGAGCAGTACTTC
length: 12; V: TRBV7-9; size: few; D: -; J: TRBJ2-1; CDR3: CASSLIAREQFF; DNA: TGTGCCAGCAGCTTGATCGCACGCGAGCAGTTCTTC
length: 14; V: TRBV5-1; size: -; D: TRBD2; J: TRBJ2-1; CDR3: CASSSGTRYNEQFF; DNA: TGCGCCAGCAGCTCAGGGACTAGATACAATGAGCAGTTCTTC
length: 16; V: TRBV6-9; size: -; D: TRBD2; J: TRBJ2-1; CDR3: CASSYSKPGTSEEQFF; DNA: TGTGCCAGCAGTTATTCCAAGCCCGGGACTAGCGAAGAGCAGTTCTTC
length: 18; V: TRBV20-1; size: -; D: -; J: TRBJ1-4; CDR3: CSARERGDPIFLNEKLFF; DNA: TGCAGTGCTAGAGAGAGGGGTGATCCTATCTTTCTTAATGAAAAACTGTTTTTT
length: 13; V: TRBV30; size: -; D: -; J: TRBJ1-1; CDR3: CAWRGHLNTEAFF; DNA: TGTGCCTGGAGAGGACACCTGAACACTGAAGCTTTCTTT
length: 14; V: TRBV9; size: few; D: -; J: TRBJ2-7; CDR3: CASSVAFRAGEQYF; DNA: TGTGCCAGCAGCGTAGCTTTCAGGGCCGGTGAGCAGTACTTC
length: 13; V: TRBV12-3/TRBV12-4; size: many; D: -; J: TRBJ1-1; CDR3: CASSYTLNTEAFF; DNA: TGTGCCAGCAGTTACACCCTGAACACTGAAGCTTTCTTT
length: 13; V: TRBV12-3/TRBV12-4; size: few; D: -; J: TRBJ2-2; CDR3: CASSVQGGGELFF; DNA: TGTGCCAGCAGTGTACAGGGCGGCGGGGAGCTGTTTTTT
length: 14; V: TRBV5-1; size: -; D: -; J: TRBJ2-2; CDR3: CASSQADTTGELFF; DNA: TGCGCCAGCAGCCAAGCCGACACCACCGGGGAGCTGTTTTTT
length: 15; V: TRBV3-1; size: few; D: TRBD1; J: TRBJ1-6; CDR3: CASSRGQVINSPLHF; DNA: TGTGCCAGCAGCCGGGGACAGGTGATAAATTCACCCCTCCACTTT
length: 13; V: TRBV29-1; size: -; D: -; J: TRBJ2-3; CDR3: CSVGLGRTDTQYF; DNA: TGCAGCGTTGGTTTGGGACGCACAGATACGCAGTATTTT
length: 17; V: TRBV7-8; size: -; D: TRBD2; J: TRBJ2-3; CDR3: CASSLMVSGVGADTQYF; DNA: TGTGCCAGCAGCTTAATGGTTAGCGGGGTCGGCGCAGATACGCAGTATTTT